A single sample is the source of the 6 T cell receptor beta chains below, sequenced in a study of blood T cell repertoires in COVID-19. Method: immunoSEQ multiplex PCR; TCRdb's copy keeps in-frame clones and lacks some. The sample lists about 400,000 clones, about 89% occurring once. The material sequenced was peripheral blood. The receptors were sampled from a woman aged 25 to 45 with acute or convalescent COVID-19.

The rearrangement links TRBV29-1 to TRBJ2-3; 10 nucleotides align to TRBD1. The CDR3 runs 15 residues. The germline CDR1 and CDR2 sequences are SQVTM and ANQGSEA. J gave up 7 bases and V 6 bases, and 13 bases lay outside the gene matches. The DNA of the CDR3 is TGCAGCGTCAGTAAGGGACAGGGGAGTCAAAATACGCAGTATTTT. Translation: CSVSKGQGSQNTQYF.

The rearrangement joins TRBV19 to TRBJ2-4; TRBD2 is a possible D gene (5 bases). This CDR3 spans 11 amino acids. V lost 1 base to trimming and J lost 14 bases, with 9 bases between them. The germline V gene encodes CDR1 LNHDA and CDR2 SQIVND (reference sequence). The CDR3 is CASSIGASKYF. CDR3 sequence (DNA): TGTGCCAGTAGTATAGGTGCTAGCAAGTACTTC.

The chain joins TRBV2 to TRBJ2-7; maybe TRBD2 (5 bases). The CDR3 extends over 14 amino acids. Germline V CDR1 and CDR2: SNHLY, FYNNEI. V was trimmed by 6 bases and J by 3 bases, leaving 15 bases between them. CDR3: CASREGKLNYEQYF. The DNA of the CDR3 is TGTGCCAGCAGAGAGGGAAAGTTGAACTACGAGCAGTACTTC.

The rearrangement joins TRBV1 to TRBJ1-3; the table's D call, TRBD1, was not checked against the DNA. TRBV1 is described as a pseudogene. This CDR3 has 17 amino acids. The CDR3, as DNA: TGCACCAGCAGGCCCCGGAGGACAGACTTAAGTCGAAACACCATATATTTT. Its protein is CTSRPRRTDLSRNTIYF.

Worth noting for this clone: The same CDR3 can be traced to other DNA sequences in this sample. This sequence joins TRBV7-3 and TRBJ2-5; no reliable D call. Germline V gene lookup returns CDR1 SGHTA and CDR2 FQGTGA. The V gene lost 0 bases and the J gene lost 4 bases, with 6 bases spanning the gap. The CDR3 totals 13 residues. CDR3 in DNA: TGTGCCAGCAGCTTAACTGGCCCAGAGACCCAGTACTTC. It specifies CASSLTGPETQYF.

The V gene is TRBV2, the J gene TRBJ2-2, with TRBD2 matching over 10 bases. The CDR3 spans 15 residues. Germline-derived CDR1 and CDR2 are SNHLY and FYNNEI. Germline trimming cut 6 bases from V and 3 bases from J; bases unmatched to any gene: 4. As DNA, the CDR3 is TGTGCCAGCAGATGGACTAGCGGAGACACCGGGGAGCTGTTTTTT. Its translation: CASRWTSGDTGELFF.